This TCR beta chain is drawn from a study of regulatory T cells in long-lasting Graves disease. The CDR3 sequence is 13 residues long. Germline V lookup: CDR1 MGHRA, CDR2 YSYEKL. V was clipped by 0 bases and J by 7 bases, with 6 bases between them. Construction of TCR beta libraries relied on iRepertoire HTBI primers and on Arm-PCR targeting CDR3 regions. MiXCR, run by TCRdb on the multiplex PCR reads, gives a single entry per CDR3 protein. Of roughly 530,000 distinct CDR3 sequences in the sample, about 16% were seen once. The time point: newly diagnosed GD, antithyroid drugs for less than 3 months. From RNA extracted from PBMCs, the TCR library was made. These same records also appear under a second study, on T cells in Graves' hyperthyroidism and ophthalmopathy.

The sequenced sample was peripheral blood mononuclear cells (PBMCs), obtained at new diagnosis, from a patient treated with antithyroid drugs. This clonotype was obtained from a woman aged 35 to 60 with Graves disease. The rearrangement uses TRBV4-1 and TRBJ2-2; D call uncertain. The CDR3 reads CASSQDGLGELFF. The CDR3 region has the DNA TGCGCCAGCAGCCAAGACGGCCTCGGGGAGCTGTTTTTT.